One T cell receptor beta chain is described in this entry. Its target antigen remains unknown. The input lacks base qualities; no much larger clone sits a single base away. The treatment or condition tag for this specimen amounts to: allogeneic hematopoietic cell transplantation with graft depleted of TCRalphabeta T cells and CD19 B cells. TCRalphabeta/CD19-depleted allogeneic hematopoietic cell grafts were given to the transplant recipients, all of whom were children. The data were obtained in a study of T-cell reconstitution after alpha-beta-depleted transplantation in children listed by TCRdb under 2016. Regarding the complete study: Using TCR repertoire profiling, the study followed T-cell immune reconstitution in a quantitative way in children after TCRalphabeta/CD19-depleted allogeneic hematopoietic cell transplantation.

From the cysteine up to the phenylalanine, the CDR3 has a length of 13 residues. Here the CDR3 DNA is all that survives: 39 bases in frame from base 1. V is pared back by 4 bases and J by 2 bases, with 6 bases lying between the germline termini. Taken from the germline V gene, the CDR1 and CDR2 loops are ENHRY and SYGVKD. Results the study describes overall, beyond this receptor: Over subsequent months, a decline in hyperexpanded clone frequencies was noted, and after one year, T-cell counts and TCRbeta diversity were mostly ascribed to newly produced T cells. Apparently early alphabetaT-cell count recovery about two months after transplant reportedly relied on only several hundred rapidly expanded clones derived from non-depleted graft cells. In some patients, the high TCRbeta diversity seen at day 60 was put down to recipient T cells and intrathymic progenitors that had survived conditioning.

Libraries came from PCR. TCRdb names Illumina HiSeq 2500 as the instrument used. Molecular barcoding was employed in the preparation of TCR libraries, with unique molecular identifiers being used to normalize TCRbeta repertoire quantification. TCRdb reanalyzed the raw reads on its own, using fastp at Q25 for trimming and MiXCR for clone calling, and kept in-frame beta chains. Each CDR3 protein appears once, grouped with its most common genes and DNA. This sample gives 440,000 or so distinct CDR3 sequences in total; around 46% of them show up just once. About 30% of the sample comes from the top ten. The sequence derives from a girl aged 2-10 years with aplastic anemia, due to receive a stem cell transplant. The sample consisted of PBMCs, taken before TCRalphabeta/CD19-depleted stem cell transplant. This chain joins TRBV10-3 to TRBJ1-3, and possibly TRBD1, on 6 matching bases. The nucleotide sequence is TGTGCCATCAGTGGGACAGCTGGAAACACCATATATTTT. It specifies CAISGTAGNTIYF.